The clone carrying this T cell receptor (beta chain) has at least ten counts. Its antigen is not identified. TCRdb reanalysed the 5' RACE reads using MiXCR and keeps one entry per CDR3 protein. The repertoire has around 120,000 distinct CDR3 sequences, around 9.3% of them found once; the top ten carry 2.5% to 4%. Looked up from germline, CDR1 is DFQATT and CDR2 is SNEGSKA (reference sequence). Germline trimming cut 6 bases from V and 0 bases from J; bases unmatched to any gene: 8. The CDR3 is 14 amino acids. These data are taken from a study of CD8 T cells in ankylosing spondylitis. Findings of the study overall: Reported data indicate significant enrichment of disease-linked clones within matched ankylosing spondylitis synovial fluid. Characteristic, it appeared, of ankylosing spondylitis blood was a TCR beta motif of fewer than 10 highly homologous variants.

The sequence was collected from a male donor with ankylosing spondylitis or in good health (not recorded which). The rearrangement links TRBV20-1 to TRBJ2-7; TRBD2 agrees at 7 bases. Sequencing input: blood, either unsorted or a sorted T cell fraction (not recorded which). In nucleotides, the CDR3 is TGCAGTGCGGGTCCTAGCGGAGGCTCCTACGAGCAGTACTTC. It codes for CSAGPSGGSYEQYF.